Listed here is a single T cell receptor beta chain. Gene names are mouse gene names. The sequence runs out 4 residues before the end of the CDR3; the remainder is reconstructed from the germline J gene. The germline V gene encodes CDR1 NSHNY and CDR2 SYGAGN. Trimming removed 1 base from V and 1 base from J; junction bases left unmatched: 1. The CDR3 extends over 14 amino acids. This entry is derived from a study of CD8+ T cells in alopecia areata. Cell sorting was performed on pooled cutaneous lymph node cells with CD4, CD8alpha, NKG2D, NKG2ACE and other markers. cDNA reverse transcribed from extracted RNA served as the sequencing template. The method was immunoSEQ multiplex PCR; TCRdb's version includes in-frame clones alone and lacks a portion of them. This sample comprises under 350,000 clones, none seen once only.

The chain uses TRBV13-1 and TRBJ1-2, with 7 bases aligning to TRBD1. The TCR sequence derives from a C3H/HeJ mouse with alopecia areata. Mouse strain MHC haplotype: H2-k. Sequencing was carried out using CD4+ T cells sorted from a lymph node. CDR3 protein: CASSDYRGNSDYTF. The CDR3 DNA, read in part, is TGTGCCAGCAGTGATTACAGGGGAAACTCC.